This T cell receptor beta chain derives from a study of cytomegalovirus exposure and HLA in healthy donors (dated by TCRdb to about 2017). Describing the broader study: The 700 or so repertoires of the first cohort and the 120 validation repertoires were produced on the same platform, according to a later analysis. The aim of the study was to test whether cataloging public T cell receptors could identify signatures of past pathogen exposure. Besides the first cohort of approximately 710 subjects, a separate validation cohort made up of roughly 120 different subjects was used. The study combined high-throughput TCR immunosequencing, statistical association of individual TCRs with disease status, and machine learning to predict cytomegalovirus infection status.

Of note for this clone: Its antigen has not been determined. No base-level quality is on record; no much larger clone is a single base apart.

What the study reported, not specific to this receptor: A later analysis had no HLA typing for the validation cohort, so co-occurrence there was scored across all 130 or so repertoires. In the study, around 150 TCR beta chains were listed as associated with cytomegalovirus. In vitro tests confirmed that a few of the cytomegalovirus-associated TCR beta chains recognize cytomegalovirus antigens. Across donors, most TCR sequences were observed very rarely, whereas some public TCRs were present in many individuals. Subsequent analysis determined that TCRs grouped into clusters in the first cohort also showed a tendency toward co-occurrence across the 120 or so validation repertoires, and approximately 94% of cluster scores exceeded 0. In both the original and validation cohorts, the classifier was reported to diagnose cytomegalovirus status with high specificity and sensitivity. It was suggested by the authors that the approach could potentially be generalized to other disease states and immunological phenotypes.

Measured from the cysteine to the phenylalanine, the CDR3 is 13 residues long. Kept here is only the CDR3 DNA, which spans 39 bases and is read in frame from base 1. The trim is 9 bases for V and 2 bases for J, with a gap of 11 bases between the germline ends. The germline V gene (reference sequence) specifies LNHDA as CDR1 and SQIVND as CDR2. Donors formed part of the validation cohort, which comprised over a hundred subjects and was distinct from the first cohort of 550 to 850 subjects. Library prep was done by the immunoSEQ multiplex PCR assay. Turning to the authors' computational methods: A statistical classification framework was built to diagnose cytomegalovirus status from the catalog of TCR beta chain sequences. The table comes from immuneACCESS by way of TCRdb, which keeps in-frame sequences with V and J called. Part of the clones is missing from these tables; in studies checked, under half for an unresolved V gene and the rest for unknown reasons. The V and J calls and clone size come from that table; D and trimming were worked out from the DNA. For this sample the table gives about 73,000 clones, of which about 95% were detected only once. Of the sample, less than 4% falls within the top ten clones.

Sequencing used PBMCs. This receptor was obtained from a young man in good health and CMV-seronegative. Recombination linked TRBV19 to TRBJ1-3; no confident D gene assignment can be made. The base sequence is TGTGCCAGCGGGGAGACCGCTGGAAACACCATATATTTT. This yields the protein CASGETAGNTIYF.